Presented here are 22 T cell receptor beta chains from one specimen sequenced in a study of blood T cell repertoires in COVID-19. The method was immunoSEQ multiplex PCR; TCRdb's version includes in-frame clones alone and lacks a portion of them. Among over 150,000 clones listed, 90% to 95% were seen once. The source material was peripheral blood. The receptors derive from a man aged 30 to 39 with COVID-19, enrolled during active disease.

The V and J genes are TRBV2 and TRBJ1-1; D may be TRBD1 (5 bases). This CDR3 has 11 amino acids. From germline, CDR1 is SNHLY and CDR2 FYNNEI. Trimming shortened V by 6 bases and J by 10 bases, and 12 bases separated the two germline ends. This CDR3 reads CASSGHKSAFF. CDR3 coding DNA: TGTGCCAGCAGCGGACATAAATCAGCTTTCTTT.

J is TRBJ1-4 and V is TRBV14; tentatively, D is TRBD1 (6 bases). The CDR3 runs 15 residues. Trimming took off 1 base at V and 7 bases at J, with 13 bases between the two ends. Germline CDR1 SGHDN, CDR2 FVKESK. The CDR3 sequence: CASSQGQGWAEKLFF. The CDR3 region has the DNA TGTGCCAGCAGCCAAGGTCAGGGGTGGGCTGAAAAACTGTTTTTT.

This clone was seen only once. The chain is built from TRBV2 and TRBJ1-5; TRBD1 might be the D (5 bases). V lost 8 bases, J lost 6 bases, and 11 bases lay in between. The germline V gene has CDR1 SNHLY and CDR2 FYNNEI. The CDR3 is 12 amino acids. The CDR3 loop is CASGGVGQPQHF. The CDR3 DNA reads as TGTGCCAGCGGGGGGGTGGGTCAGCCCCAGCATTTT.

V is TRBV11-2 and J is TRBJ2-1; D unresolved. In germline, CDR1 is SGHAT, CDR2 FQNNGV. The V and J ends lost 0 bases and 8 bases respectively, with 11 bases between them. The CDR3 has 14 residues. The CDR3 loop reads CASSLDGPLDEQFF. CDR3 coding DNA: TGTGCCAGCAGCTTAGATGGCCCCCTGGATGAGCAGTTCTTC.

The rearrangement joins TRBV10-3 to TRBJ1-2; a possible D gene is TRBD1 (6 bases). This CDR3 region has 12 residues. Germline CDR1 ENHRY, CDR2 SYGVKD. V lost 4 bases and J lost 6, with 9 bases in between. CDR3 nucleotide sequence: TGTGCCATCAGTGGGGACAAAAATGGCTACACCTTC. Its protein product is CAISGDKNGYTF.

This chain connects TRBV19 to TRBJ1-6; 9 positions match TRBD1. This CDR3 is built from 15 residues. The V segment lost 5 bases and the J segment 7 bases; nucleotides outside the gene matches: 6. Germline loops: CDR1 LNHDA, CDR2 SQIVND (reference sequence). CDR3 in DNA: TGTGCCAGTAGTGTACAGGGGGCGCAGAATTCACCCCTCCACTTT. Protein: CASSVQGAQNSPLHF.

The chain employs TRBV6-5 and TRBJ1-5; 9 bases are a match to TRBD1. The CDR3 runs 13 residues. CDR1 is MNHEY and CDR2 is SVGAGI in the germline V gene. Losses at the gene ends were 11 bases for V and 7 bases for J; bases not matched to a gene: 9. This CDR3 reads CACSGTGRQPQHF. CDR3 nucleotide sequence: TGTGCCTGTTCGGGGACAGGGAGACAGCCCCAGCATTTT.

The CDR3 spells CASSEGGSGTISQPQHF. The CDR3 DNA is TGTGCCAGCAGTGAAGGGGGTAGCGGGACAATATCCCAGCCCCAGCATTTT. The chain couples TRBV2 to TRBJ1-5, with D possibly TRBD1 on 6 matching bases. CDR3 length equals 17 residues. Germline V lookup: CDR1 SNHLY, CDR2 FYNNEI. Between the trimmed V and J ends, which lost 1 base and 7 bases, there was a span of 20 bases. Full variable domain (rest looked up from reference TRBV2 and TRBJ1-5): EPEVTQTPSHQVTQMGQEVILRCVPISNHLYFYWYRQILGQKVEFLVSFYNNEISEKSEIFDDQFSVERPDGSNFTLKIRSTKLEDSAMYFCASSEGGSGTISQPQHFGDGTRLSIL.

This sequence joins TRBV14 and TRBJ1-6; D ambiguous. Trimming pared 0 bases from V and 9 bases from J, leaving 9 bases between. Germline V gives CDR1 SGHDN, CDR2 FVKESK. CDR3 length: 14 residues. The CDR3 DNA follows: TGTGCCAGCAGCCAAGAAATGACGGGTTCACCCCTCCACTTT. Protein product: CASSQEMTGSPLHF.

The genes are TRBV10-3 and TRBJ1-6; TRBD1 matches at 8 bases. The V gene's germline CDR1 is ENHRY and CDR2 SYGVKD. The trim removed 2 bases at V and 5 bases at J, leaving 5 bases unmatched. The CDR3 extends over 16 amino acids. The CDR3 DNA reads TGTGCCATCAGTGAGCATGGGACAGGAGATAATTCACCCCTCCACTTT. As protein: CAISEHGTGDNSPLHF.

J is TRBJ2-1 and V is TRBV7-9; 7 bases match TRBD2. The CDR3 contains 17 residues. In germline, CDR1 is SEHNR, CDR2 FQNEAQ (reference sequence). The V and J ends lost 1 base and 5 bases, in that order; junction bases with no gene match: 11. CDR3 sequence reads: CASSLGYAGDTDNEQFF. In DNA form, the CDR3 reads TGTGCCAGCAGCTTAGGTTACGCGGGGGATACGGACAATGAGCAGTTCTTC.

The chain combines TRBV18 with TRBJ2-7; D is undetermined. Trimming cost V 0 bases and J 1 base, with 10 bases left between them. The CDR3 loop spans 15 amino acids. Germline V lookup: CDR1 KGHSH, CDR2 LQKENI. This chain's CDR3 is CASSPPESTSYEQYF. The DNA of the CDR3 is TGTGCCAGCTCACCACCTGAGTCCACGTCCTACGAGCAGTACTTC.

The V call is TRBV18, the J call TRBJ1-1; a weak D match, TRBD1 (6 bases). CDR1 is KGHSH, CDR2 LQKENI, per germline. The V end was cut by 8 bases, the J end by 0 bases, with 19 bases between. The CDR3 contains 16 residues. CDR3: CASILGQSTLNTEAFF. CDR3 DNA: TGTGCCAGCATTTTAGGACAGTCTACCTTGAACACTGAAGCTTTCTTT.

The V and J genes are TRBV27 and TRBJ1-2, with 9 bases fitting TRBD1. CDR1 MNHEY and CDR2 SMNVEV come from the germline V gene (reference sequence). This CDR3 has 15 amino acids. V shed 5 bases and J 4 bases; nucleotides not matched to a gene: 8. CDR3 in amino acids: CASSPYRGQIYGYTF. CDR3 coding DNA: TGTGCCAGCAGTCCGTACAGGGGGCAGATCTATGGCTACACCTTC.

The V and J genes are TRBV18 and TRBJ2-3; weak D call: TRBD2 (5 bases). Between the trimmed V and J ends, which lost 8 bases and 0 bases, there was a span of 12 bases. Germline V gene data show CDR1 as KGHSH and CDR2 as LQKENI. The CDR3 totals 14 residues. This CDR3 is CASLLGLSTDTQYF. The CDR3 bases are TGTGCCAGCCTACTAGGGCTCAGCACAGATACGCAGTATTTT.

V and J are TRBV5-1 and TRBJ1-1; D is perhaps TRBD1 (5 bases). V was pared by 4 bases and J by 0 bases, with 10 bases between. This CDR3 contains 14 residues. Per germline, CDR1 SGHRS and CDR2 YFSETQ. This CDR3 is CASSVTGVNTEAFF. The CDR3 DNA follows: TGCGCCAGCAGCGTAACAGGAGTGAACACTGAAGCTTTCTTT.

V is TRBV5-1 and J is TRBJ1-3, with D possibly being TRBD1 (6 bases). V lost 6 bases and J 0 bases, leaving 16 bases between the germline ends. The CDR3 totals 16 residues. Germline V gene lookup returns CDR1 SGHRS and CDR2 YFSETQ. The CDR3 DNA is TGCGCCAGCACCCCGGGACACCTCTACTCTGGAAACACCATATATTTT. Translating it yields CASTPGHLYSGNTIYF.

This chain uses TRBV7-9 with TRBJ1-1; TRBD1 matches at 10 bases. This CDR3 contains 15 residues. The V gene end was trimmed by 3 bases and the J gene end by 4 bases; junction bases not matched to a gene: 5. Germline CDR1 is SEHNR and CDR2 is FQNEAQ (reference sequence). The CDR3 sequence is CASSFTDRGVTEAFF. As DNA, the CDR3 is TGTGCCAGCAGCTTTACGGACAGGGGGGTCACTGAAGCTTTCTTT.

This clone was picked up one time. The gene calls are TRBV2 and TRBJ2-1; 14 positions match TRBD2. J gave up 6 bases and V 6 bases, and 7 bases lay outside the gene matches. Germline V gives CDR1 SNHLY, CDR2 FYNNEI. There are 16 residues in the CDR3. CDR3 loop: CASRAGLAGEGNEQFF. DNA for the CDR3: TGTGCCAGCAGGGCGGGACTAGCGGGGGAGGGCAATGAGCAGTTCTTC.

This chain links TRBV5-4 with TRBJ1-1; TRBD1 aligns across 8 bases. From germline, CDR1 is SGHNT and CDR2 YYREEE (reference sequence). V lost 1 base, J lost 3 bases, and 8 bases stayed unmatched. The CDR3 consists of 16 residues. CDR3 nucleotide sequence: TGTGCCAGCAGCTTGAGGACAGGGTGGTGGGACACTGAAGCTTTCTTT. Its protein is CASSLRTGWWDTEAFF.

The CDR3, as DNA: TGTGCCAGCAGCTTAAGGGGGCACCCCGGAAACACCATATATTTT. It yields the protein CASSLRGHPGNTIYF. The J gene is TRBJ1-3, the V gene TRBV13, with 7 bases aligning to TRBD1. V dropped 2 bases and J dropped 4; count of bases not matched to a gene: 5. The germline gives CDR1 PRHDT, CDR2 FYEKMQ (reference sequence). This CDR3 contains 15 residues.

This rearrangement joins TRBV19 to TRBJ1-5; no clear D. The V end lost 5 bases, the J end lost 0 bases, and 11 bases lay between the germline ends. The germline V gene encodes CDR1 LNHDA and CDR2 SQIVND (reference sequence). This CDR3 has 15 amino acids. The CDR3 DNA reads TGTGCCAGTAGTTTATACAGAGATAGCAATCAGCCCCAGCATTTT. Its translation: CASSLYRDSNQPQHF.